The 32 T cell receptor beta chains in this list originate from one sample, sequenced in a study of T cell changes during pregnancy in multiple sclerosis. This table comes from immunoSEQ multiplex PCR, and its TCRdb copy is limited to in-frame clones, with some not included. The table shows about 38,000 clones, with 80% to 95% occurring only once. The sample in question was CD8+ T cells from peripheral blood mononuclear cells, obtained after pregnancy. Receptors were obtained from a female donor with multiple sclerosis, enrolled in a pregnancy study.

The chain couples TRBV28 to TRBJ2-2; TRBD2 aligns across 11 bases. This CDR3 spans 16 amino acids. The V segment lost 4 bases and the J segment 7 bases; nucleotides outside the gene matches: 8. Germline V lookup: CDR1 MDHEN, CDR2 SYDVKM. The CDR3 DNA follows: TGTGCCAGCAGTTCCCGACTAGCGGGGTTCGTCGGGGAGCTGTTTTTT. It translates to CASSSRLAGFVGELFF.

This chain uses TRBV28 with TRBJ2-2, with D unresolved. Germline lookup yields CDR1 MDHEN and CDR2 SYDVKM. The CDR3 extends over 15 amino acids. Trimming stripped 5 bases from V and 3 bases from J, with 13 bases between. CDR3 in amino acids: CASSPLGQDTGELFF. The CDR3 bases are TGTGCCAGCAGTCCCTTAGGCCAGGACACCGGGGAGCTGTTTTTT.

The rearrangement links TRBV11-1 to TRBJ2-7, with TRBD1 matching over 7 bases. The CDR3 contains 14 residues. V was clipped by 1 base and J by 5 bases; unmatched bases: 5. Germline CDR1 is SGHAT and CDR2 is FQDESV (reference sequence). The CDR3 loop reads CASSLVRGSNEQYF. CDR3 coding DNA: TGTGCCAGCAGCTTAGTCAGGGGGTCCAACGAGCAGTACTTC.

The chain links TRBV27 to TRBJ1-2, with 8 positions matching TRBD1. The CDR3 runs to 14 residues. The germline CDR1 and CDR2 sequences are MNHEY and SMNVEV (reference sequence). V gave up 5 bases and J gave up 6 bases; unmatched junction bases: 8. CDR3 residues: CASSPRTGQHGYTF. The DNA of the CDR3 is TGTGCCAGCAGTCCCCGGACAGGGCAGCATGGCTACACCTTC.

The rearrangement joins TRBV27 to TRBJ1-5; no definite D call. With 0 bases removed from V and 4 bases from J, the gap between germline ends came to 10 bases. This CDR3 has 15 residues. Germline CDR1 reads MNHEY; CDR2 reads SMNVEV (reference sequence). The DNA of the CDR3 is TGTGCCAGCAGTTTATCTAACCGCGGAAATCAGCCCCAGCATTTT. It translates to CASSLSNRGNQPQHF.

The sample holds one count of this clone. CDR3 amino acids: CASSGGFEAFF. For the CDR3, the DNA is TGTGCCAGCAGCGGAGGGTTCGAAGCTTTCTTT. The chain uses TRBV2 and TRBJ1-1, with D uncertain. Germline V gene data show CDR1 as SNHLY and CDR2 as FYNNEI. The ends were cut back, 6 bases at V and 8 bases at J, with 10 bases in the middle. The CDR3 extends over 11 amino acids.

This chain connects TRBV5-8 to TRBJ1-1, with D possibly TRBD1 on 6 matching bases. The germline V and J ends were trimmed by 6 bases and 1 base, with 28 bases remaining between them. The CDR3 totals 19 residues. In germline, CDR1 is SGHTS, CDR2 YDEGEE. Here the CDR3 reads CASTFHTGSVRAANTEAFF. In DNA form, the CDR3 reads TGTGCCAGCACTTTTCACACAGGGTCGGTTCGCGCCGCGAACACTGAAGCTTTCTTT.

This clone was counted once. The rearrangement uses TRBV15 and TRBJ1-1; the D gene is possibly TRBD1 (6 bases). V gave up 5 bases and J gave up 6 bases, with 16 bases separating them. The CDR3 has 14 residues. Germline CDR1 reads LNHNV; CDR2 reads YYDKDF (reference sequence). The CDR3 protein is CATSSIHREPEAFF. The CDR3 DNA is TGTGCCACCAGCTCAATACACAGGGAGCCTGAAGCTTTCTTT.

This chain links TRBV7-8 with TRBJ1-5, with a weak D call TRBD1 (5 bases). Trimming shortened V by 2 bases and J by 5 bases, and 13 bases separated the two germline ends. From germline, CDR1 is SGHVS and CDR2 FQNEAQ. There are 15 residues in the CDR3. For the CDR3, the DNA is TGTGCCAGCAGCTTACGGGGGTTAGGAGATCAGCCCCAGCATTTT. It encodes CASSLRGLGDQPQHF.

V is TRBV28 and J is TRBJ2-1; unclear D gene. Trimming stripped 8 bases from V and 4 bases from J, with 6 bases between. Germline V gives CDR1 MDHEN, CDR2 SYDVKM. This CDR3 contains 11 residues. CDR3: CASSRYNEQFF. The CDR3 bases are TGTGCCAGCTCCAGGTACAATGAGCAGTTCTTC.

CDR3 in DNA: TGTGCCACCAGCAAACGAGGGAGCCGCCATGAGCAGTTCTTC. Translation: CATSKRGSRHEQFF. The chain joins TRBV15 to TRBJ2-1, with D tentatively TRBD2 (5 bases). The V gene lost 4 bases and the J gene lost 8 bases, with 15 bases spanning the gap. The germline V gene has CDR1 LNHNV and CDR2 YYDKDF (reference sequence). The CDR3 contains 14 residues.

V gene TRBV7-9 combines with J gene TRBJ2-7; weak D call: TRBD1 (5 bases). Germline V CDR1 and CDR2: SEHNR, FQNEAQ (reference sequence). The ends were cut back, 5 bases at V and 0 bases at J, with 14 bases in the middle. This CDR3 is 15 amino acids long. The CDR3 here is CASSHGHPSSYEQYF. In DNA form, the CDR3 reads TGTGCCAGCAGCCACGGACATCCGAGCTCCTACGAGCAGTACTTC.

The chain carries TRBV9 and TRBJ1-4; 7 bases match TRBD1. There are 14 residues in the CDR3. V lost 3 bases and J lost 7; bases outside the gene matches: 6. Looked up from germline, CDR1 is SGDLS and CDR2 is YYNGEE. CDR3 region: CASSATGVSEKLFF. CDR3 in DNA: TGTGCCAGCAGCGCAACAGGGGTGTCTGAAAAACTGTTTTTT.

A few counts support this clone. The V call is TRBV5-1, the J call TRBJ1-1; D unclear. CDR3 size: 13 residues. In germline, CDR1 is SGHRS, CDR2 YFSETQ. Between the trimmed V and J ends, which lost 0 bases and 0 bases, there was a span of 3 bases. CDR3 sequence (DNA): TGCGCCAGCAGCTTGGTTATGAACACTGAAGCTTTCTTT. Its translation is CASSLVMNTEAFF.

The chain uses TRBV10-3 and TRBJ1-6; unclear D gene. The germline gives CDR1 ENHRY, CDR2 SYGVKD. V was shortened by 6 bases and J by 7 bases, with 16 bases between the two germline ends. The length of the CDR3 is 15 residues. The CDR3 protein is CAIREDWTGNSPLHF. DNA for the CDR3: TGTGCCATCAGGGAAGACTGGACTGGAAATTCACCCCTCCACTTT.

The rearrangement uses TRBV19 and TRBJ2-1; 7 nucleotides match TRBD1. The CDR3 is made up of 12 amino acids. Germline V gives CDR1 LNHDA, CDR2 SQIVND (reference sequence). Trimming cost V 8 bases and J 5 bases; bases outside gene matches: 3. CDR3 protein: CASEGTDNEQFF. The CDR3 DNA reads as TGTGCCAGTGAGGGGACAGACAATGAGCAGTTCTTC.

The CDR3 region is CASSLAGASDNEQFF. The CDR3 DNA sequence: TGTGCCAGCAGCTTAGCGGGGGCTTCGGACAATGAGCAGTTCTTC. The V gene is TRBV7-9, the J gene TRBJ2-1; D might be TRBD1 (6 bases). CDR1 SEHNR and CDR2 FQNEAQ come from the germline V gene (reference sequence). V lost 0 bases, J lost 5 bases, and 11 bases lay in between. This CDR3 contains 15 residues.

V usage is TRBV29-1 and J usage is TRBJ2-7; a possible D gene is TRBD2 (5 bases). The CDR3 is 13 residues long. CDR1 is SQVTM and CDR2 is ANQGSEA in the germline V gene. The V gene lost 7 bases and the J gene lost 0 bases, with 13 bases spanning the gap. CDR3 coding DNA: TGCAGCGCAGTAGCGCATAGCTCCTACGAGCAGTACTTC. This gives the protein CSAVAHSSYEQYF.

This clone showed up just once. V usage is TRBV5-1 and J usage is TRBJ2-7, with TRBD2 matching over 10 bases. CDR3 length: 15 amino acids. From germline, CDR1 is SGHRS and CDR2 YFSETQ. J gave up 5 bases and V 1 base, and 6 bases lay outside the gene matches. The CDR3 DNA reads TGCGCCAGCAGCTTGTCTAGCGGGAGCCTCCACGAGCAGTACTTC. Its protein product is CASSLSSGSLHEQYF.

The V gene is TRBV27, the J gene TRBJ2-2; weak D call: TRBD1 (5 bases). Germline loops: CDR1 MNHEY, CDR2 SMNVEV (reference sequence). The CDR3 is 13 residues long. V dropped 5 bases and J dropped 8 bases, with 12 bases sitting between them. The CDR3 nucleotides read TGTGCCAGCAGTACCCAGGGATTGGGGGAGCTGTTTTTT. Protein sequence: CASSTQGLGELFF.

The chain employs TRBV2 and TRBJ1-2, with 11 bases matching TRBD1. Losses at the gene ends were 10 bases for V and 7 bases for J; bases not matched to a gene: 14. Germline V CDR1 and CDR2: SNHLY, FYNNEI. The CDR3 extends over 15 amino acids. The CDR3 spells CATLDRGHLGGGYTF. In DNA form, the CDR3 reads TGTGCCACCTTGGACAGGGGGCATCTCGGTGGTGGCTACACCTTC. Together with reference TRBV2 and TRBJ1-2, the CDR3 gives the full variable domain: EPEVTQTPSHQVTQMGQEVILRCVPISNHLYFYWYRQILGQKVEFLVSFYNNEISEKSEIFDDQFSVERPDGSNFTLKIRSTKLEDSAMYFCATLDRGHLGGGYTFGSGTRLTVV.

The CDR3 protein is CASSPEVRANTGELFF. In DNA, the CDR3 is TGTGCCAGCAGCCCCGAGGTGAGGGCGAACACCGGGGAGCTGTTTTTT. This chain links TRBV7-8 with TRBJ2-2; perhaps TRBD2 as D (5 bases). V dropped 5 bases and J dropped 0 bases, with 13 bases sitting between them. This CDR3 is built from 16 residues. Germline CDR1 SGHVS, CDR2 FQNEAQ.

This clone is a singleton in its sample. Here the CDR3 reads CASSVIEAPYNEQFF. The DNA for the CDR3 is TGTGCCAGCAGCGTAATCGAGGCACCTTACAATGAGCAGTTCTTC. The rearrangement uses TRBV9 and TRBJ2-1, with D hard to call. CDR1 is SGDLS and CDR2 is YYNGEE in the germline V gene. The CDR3 extends over 15 amino acids. The germline V and J ends were trimmed by 1 base and 4 bases, with 12 bases remaining between them.

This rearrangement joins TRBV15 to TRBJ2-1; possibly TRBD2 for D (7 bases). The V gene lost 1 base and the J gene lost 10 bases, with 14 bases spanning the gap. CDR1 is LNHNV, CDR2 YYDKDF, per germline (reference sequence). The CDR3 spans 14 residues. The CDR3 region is CATSRGGGAEEQFF. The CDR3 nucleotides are TGTGCCACCAGCAGAGGAGGGGGGGCTGAGGAGCAGTTCTTC.

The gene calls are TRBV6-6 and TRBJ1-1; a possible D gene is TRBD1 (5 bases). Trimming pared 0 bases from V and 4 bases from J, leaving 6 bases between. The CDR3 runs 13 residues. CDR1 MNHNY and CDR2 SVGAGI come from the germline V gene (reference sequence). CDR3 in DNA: TGTGCCAGCAGTTACTCGGGGGGCACTGAAGCTTTCTTT. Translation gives CASSYSGGTEAFF.

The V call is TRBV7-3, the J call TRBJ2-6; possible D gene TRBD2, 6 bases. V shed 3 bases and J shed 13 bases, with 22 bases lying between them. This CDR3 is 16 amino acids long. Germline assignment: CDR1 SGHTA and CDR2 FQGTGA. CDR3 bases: TGTGCCAGCAGCTTGGGAGGTTTCGGCCCCCAAACAGTCCTGACTTTC. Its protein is CASSLGGFGPQTVLTF.

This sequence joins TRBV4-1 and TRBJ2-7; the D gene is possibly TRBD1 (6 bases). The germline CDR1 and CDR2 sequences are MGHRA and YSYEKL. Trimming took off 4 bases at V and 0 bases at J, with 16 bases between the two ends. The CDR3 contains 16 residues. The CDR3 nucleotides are TGCGCCAGCAGCCCGTTGGGGGCGCCGTACTCCTACGAGCAGTACTTC. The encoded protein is CASSPLGAPYSYEQYF.

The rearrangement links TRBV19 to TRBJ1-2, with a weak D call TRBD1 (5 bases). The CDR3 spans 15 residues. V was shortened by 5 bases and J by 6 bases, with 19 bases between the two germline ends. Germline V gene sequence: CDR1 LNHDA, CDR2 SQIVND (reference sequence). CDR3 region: CASSSLIGESHGYTF. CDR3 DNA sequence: TGTGCCAGTAGTTCCCTGATAGGGGAATCCCATGGCTACACCTTC.

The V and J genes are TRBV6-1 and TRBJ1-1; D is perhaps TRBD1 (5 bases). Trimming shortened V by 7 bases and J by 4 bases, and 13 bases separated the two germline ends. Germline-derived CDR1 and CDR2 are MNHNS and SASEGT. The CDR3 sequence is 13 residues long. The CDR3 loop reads CASTRAGTTEAFF. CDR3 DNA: TGTGCCAGCACCCGAGCGGGGACCACTGAAGCTTTCTTT.

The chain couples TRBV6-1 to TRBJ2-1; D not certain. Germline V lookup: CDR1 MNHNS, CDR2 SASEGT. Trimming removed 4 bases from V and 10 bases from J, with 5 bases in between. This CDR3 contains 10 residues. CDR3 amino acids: CASSGQEQFF. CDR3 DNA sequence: TGTGCCAGCAGTGGACAAGAGCAGTTCTTC.

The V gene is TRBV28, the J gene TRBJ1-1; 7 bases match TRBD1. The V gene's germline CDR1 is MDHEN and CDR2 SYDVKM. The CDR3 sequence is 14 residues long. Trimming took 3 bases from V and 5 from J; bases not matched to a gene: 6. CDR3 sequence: CASSFNRGRTEAFF. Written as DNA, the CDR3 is TGTGCCAGCAGTTTCAACAGGGGCCGAACTGAAGCTTTCTTT.

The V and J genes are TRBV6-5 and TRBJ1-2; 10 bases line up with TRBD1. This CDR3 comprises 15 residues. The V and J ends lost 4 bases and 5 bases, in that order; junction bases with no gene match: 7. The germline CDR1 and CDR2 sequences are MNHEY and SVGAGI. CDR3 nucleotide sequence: TGTGCCAGCAGTTTCCACGGACAGGGGGGATATGGCTACACCTTC. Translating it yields CASSFHGQGGYGYTF.